This TCR beta chain originates from a study of shared clonotypes between healthy human individuals. Whole-study results and caveats: Several donors had 5% to 6.5% of their naive CD4 clonotypes in common.

About this clone: Its antigen is not known.

The CDR3 is made up of 15 amino acids. Germline CDR1 is SGDLS and CDR2 is YYNGEE. With V trimmed by 2 bases and J by 2 bases, 5 bases remained unmatched. Clones were sequenced by immunoSEQ multiplex PCR, and TCRdb holds only the in-frame ones, with some missing. The table records 2,500,000 or so clones, 85% to 95% of them present only once. Material for sequencing was naive CD4+ T cells from PBMCs. The subset denotes: CD45RA+ positively selected. This sequence originates from a man between 18 and 29 years old in good health. Some clones in this sample may be carry-over from other donors' samples. The J gene is TRBJ2-3, the V gene TRBV9, with TRBD1 matching 7 bases. CDR3 protein: CASSVRDSSTDTQYF. CDR3 bases: TGTGCCAGCAGCGTCCGGGACAGCTCCACAGATACGCAGTATTTT.